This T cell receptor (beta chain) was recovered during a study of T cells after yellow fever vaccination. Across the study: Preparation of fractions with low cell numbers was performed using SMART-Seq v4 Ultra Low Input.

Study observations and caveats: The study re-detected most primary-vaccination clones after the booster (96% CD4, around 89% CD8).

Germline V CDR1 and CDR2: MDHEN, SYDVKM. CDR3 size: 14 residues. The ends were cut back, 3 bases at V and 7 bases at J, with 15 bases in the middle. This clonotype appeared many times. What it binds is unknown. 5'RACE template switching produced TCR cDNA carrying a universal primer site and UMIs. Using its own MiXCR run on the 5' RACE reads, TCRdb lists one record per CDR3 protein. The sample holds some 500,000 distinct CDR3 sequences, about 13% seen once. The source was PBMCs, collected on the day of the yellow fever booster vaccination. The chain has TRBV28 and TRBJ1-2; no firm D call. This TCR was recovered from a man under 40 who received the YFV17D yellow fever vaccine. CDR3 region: CASSFSAGSGGYTF. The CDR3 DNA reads TGTGCCAGCAGTTTTTCGGCCGGCTCCGGTGGCTACACCTTC.